This T cell receptor beta chain was observed in a study of shared clonotypes between healthy human individuals. There are 16 residues in the CDR3. Germline V CDR1 and CDR2: SGHTA, FQGTGA. Germline trimming cut 4 bases from V and 4 bases from J; bases unmatched to any gene: 4. Clones were read by immunoSEQ multiplex PCR, and TCRdb kept only the in-frame ones, dropping some. The sample contains about 1.5 million clones, nearly 99% of which appear only once. The investigators split CD4+ cells into a CD45RA+ naive subset and a CD45RA-negative memory subset. The chain carries TRBV7-3 and TRBJ2-3, with TRBD2 matching 14 bases. What was sequenced was naive CD4+ T cells sorted from blood. Subset defined: CD45RA+ positively selected. This TCR was recovered from a man younger than 40 in good health. CDR3: CASSSGLAGAPDTQYF. In DNA, the CDR3 is TGTGCCAGCAGCTCGGGACTAGCGGGAGCCCCAGATACGCAGTATTTT.